This TCR beta chain is drawn from a study of a mutant IDH1 vaccine in newly diagnosed glioma. The protocol was immunoSEQ multiplex PCR, while the TCRdb copy is restricted to in-frame clones and leaves out a portion. The sample records tens of thousands of clones, around four fifths being singletons. Specified time point: baseline, week 1 (first vaccination visit). Treatment defined: pre-vaccination baseline after standard-of-care therapy. Germline CDR1 is SGHRS and CDR2 is YFSETQ. Trimming left V 4 bases short and J 3 bases short, with 14 bases between. The CDR3 totals 14 residues. The chain couples TRBV5-1 to TRBJ2-7; D is perhaps TRBD1 or TRBD2 (5 bases each). This sequence was found in a woman younger than 35 with glioma. Some clones in this sample may be carry-over from other donors' samples. The specimen was peripheral blood mononuclear cells (PBMCs), collected from a glioma patient treated with radiotherapy, temozolomide or both. The CDR3 nucleotides are TGCGCCAGCAGCCTCCGGGACGGGCGCTACGAGCAGTACTTC. It encodes CASSLRDGRYEQYF.